The clone carrying this T cell receptor (beta chain) has more than one count but fewer than ten. Germline CDR1 is MDHEN and CDR2 is SYDVKM. The CDR3 contains 12 residues. This sample was taken from a study of T cells in Graves' hyperthyroidism and ophthalmopathy. The investigators amplified TCR beta CDR3 regions from RNA transcripts. Carried out on the TCR CDR3, a first-round RT-PCR used the HTBI primer set. From the multiplex PCR reads, TCRdb called clonotypes with MiXCR, one entry per CDR3 protein. The sample includes hundreds of thousands of distinct CDR3 sequences, about a sixth of them seen just once.

This clonotype originated in a woman aged 60 to 75 with Graves' ophthalmopathy. Input material: blood. The chain employs TRBV28 and TRBJ1-4, with no clear D. As DNA, the CDR3 is TGTGCTACCCAAACCAGATGGGAAAAACTGTTTTTT. It yields the protein CATQTRWEKLFF.